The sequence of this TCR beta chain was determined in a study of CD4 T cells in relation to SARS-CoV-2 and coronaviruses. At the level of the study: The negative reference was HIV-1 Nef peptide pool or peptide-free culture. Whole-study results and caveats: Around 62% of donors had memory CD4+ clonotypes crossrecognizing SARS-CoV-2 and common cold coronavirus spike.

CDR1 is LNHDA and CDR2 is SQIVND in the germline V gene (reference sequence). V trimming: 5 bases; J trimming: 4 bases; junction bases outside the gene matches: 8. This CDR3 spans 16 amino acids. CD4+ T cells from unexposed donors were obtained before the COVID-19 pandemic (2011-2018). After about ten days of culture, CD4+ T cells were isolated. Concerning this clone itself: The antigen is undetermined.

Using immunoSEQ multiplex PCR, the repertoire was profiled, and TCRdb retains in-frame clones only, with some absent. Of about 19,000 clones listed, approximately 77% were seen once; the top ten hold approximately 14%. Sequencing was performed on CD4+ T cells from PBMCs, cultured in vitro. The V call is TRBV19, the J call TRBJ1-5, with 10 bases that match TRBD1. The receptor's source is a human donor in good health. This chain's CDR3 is CASSGGTGVQNQPQHF. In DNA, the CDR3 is TGTGCCAGTAGTGGCGGGACAGGGGTTCAAAATCAGCCCCAGCATTTT.